Listed below are T cell receptor beta chains from one sample, sequenced in a study of regulatory T cells in long-lasting Graves disease. TCRdb recomputed calls from the multiplex PCR reads with MiXCR, one row per CDR3 protein. The top ten hold about two fifths of the sample, which has hundreds of thousands of distinct CDR3 sequences, 25% to 35% seen once. The sample in question was peripheral blood mononuclear cells (PBMCs), obtained when the disease was refractory, from a patient treated with antithyroid drugs. Receptors were obtained from a female donor with Graves disease. Each CDR3 is given with its conserved first and last residue. Each record gives: CDR3 protein, J gene, V gene.

CDR3 protein: CAWSPPGHGPYGYTF; J gene: TRBJ1-2; V gene: TRBV30
CDR3 protein: CASSPGHSLGYEQYF; J gene: TRBJ2-7; V gene: TRBV18
CDR3 protein: CASSLARRETQYF; J gene: TRBJ2-5; V gene: TRBV12-3/TRBV12-4
CDR3 protein: CASSEGNIQYF; J gene: TRBJ2-4; V gene: TRBV10-1
CDR3 protein: CASSSTGTVNTEAFF; J gene: TRBJ1-1; V gene: TRBV5-1
CDR3 protein: CASSVYRGSYEQYF; J gene: TRBJ2-7; V gene: TRBV10-1
CDR3 protein: CASSLRGSNEQFF; J gene: TRBJ2-1; V gene: TRBV28
CDR3 protein: CASREPGGNQPQHF; J gene: TRBJ1-5; V gene: TRBV6-2/TRBV6-3
CDR3 protein: CASRTSGTLEQYF; J gene: TRBJ2-7; V gene: TRBV19
CDR3 protein: CSVVGPGTGESIGYTF; J gene: TRBJ1-2; V gene: TRBV29-1
CDR3 protein: CASSPQPTNEKLFF; J gene: TRBJ1-4; V gene: TRBV3-1
CDR3 protein: CASSILTVSGANVLTF; J gene: TRBJ2-6; V gene: TRBV27
CDR3 protein: CSVVGGEGAETQYF; J gene: TRBJ2-5; V gene: TRBV29-1
CDR3 protein: CASSLGQGIPAEQYF; J gene: TRBJ2-7; V gene: TRBV11-1
CDR3 protein: CASNWGGNTEAFF; J gene: TRBJ1-1; V gene: TRBV5-1
CDR3 protein: CASSGRTDQGPQHF; J gene: TRBJ1-5; V gene: TRBV2
CDR3 protein: CASSDRRPSGSSYNEQFF; J gene: TRBJ2-1; V gene: TRBV6-1
CDR3 protein: CASSLGLAGAQYF; J gene: TRBJ2-5; V gene: TRBV7-3
CDR3 protein: CASSLGNGNQPQHF; J gene: TRBJ1-5; V gene: TRBV12-3/TRBV12-4
CDR3 protein: CAISDGLAGVQYF; J gene: TRBJ2-7; V gene: TRBV10-3
CDR3 protein: CASGQGGSLGGYTF; J gene: TRBJ1-2; V gene: TRBV3-1
CDR3 protein: CASSLDSHSNQPQHF; J gene: TRBJ1-5; V gene: TRBV12-3/TRBV12-4
CDR3 protein: CASTPGKAHGYTF; J gene: TRBJ1-2; V gene: TRBV6-1
CDR3 protein: CASSEGRTSYNEQFF; J gene: TRBJ2-1; V gene: TRBV2
CDR3 protein: CASSQPTGSREKLFF; J gene: TRBJ1-4; V gene: TRBV16
CDR3 protein: CASSLGVTIGETQYF; J gene: TRBJ2-5; V gene: TRBV5-1
CDR3 protein: CASRSTGNQPPHF; J gene: TRBJ1-5; V gene: TRBV2
CDR3 protein: CASRTTADRNTEAFF; J gene: TRBJ1-1; V gene: TRBV19
CDR3 protein: CASRLQGAGGQPQHF; J gene: TRBJ1-5; V gene: TRBV28
CDR3 protein: CSAPSGGQETQYF; J gene: TRBJ2-5; V gene: TRBV20-1
CDR3 protein: CASRGQGALNTEAFF; J gene: TRBJ1-1; V gene: TRBV28
CDR3 protein: CASSETGALGGELFF; J gene: TRBJ2-2; V gene: TRBV2
CDR3 protein: CSARDLARKMNTEAFF; J gene: TRBJ1-1; V gene: TRBV20-1
CDR3 protein: CSFRLGYGYTF; J gene: TRBJ1-2; V gene: TRBV29-1
CDR3 protein: CASSPWTGDNQPQHF; J gene: TRBJ1-5; V gene: TRBV18
CDR3 protein: CSVEFQNTEAFF; J gene: TRBJ1-1; V gene: TRBV29-1
CDR3 protein: CASSQAGTAEKAFF; J gene: TRBJ1-1; V gene: TRBV3-1
CDR3 protein: CSVLPGTGKETQYF; J gene: TRBJ2-5; V gene: TRBV29-1
CDR3 protein: CASSPERKLETQYF; J gene: TRBJ2-5; V gene: TRBV3-1
CDR3 protein: CSAEGGETQYF; J gene: TRBJ2-5; V gene: TRBV20-1
CDR3 protein: CTSSSLDRANTEAFF; J gene: TRBJ1-1; V gene: TRBV12-3/TRBV12-4
CDR3 protein: CASSEFLGSGQETQYF; J gene: TRBJ2-5; V gene: TRBV6-2/TRBV6-3
CDR3 protein: CASSLDSGTGNTIYF; J gene: TRBJ1-3; V gene: TRBV11-2
CDR3 protein: CATSRVPFESRDRGRNYGYTF; J gene: TRBJ1-2; V gene: TRBV15
CDR3 protein: CASSTLDREATEAFF; J gene: TRBJ1-1; V gene: TRBV7-9
CDR3 protein: CASRNRDRGGNQPQHF; J gene: TRBJ1-5; V gene: TRBV12-3/TRBV12-4
CDR3 protein: CASSGFDRASGANVLTF; J gene: TRBJ2-6; V gene: TRBV6-1
CDR3 protein: CASSLMIGKNIQYF; J gene: TRBJ2-4; V gene: TRBV5-1
CDR3 protein: CAIEGRNYEQYF; J gene: TRBJ2-7; V gene: TRBV9
CDR3 protein: CASSEPTRVIYGYTF; J gene: TRBJ1-2; V gene: TRBV6-1
CDR3 protein: CASSYSSQGTGTIYF; J gene: TRBJ1-3; V gene: TRBV6-5
CDR3 protein: CASSLFGNGNQPQHF; J gene: TRBJ1-5; V gene: TRBV28
CDR3 protein: CASSPRQGANNEQFF; J gene: TRBJ2-1; V gene: TRBV18
CDR3 protein: CAWSARIGSTEAFF; J gene: TRBJ1-1; V gene: TRBV30
CDR3 protein: CASSYTGGPVGEQYF; J gene: TRBJ2-7; V gene: TRBV6-2/TRBV6-3
CDR3 protein: CASLEQGILNYGYTF; J gene: TRBJ1-2; V gene: TRBV28
CDR3 protein: CASSSGTQLEKLFF; J gene: TRBJ1-4; V gene: TRBV11-2
CDR3 protein: CAISDQIPDNTSNQPQHF; J gene: TRBJ1-5; V gene: TRBV10-3